This section outlines one T cell receptor beta chain sequence together with its context. Its antigen remains unknown. Per the germline V gene, CDR1 is LNHNV and CDR2 is YYDKDF (reference sequence). This CDR3 contains 16 residues. With 5 bases removed from V and 3 bases from J, the gap between germline ends came to 19 bases. This entry comes from a study of STAT5B mutations in CD4+ large granular lymphocyte leukemia. Study findings and constraints: No patients shared main leukemic clonotypes, though roughly 27% appeared at low frequency elsewhere. Top patient clones used TRBV06 genes more often: 8/27 versus 2/35 in controls.

This table comes from immunoSEQ multiplex PCR, and its TCRdb copy is limited to in-frame clones, with some not included. Here the sample spans tens of thousands of clones, 72% being singletons. Input material: CD4+ T cells from blood buffy coats. The sequence was collected from a human donor in good health. The rearrangement joins TRBV15 to TRBJ2-5, with D hard to call. This CDR3 reads CATSQTDSSHKETQYF. The CDR3 DNA sequence: TGTGCCACCAGCCAAACCGATTCCAGTCACAAAGAGACCCAGTACTTC.